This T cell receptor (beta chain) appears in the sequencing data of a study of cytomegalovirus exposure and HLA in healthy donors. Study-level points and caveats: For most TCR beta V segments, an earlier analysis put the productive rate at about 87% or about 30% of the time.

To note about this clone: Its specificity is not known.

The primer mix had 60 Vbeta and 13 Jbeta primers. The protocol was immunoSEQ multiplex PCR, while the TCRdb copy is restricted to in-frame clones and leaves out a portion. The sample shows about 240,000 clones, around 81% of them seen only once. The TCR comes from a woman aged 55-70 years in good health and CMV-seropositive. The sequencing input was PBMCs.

The CDR3 DNA follows: TGTGCCAGCGGGACAGGGGGCAACACCGGGGAGCTGTTTTTT. As protein: CASGTGGNTGELFF. This chain uses TRBV25-1 with TRBJ2-2; 12 bases map to TRBD1. V gave up 8 bases and J gave up 2 bases; unmatched junction bases: 0. CDR3 length: 14 residues. Germline lookup yields CDR1 MGHDK and CDR2 SYGVNS.